What follows are 16 T cell receptor beta chains derived from one specimen sequenced in a study of cytomegalovirus exposure and HLA in healthy donors. The PCR contained 60 Vbeta and 13 Jbeta primers. This table comes from immunoSEQ multiplex PCR, and its TCRdb copy is limited to in-frame clones, with some not included. The sample records under 200,000 clones, around 80% being singletons. Sequencing was done on a sample of PBMCs. Every receptor here comes from a middle-aged woman in good health and CMV-seronegative.

The chain employs TRBV4-2 and TRBJ2-5, with TRBD2 identical over 7 bases. Matching the DNA end better, TRBJ2-7 makes the J call doubtful. Germline lookup yields CDR1 LGHNA and CDR2 YNFKEQ. The CDR3 sequence is 13 residues long. CDR3 residues: CASSQGGGYEQYF. In DNA form, the CDR3 reads TGTGCCAGCAGCCAGGGGGGGGGTTACGAGCAGTACTTC.

The chain joins TRBV30 to TRBJ1-1; 8 bases align to TRBD1. From germline, CDR1 is GTSNPN and CDR2 SVGIG (reference sequence). V shed 5 bases, J shed 7 bases, and the junction held 6 bases outside the gene matches. The CDR3 has 12 amino acids. CDR3 protein: CAWDRGSCEAFF. The CDR3 bases are TGTGCCTGGGACAGGGGATCGTGTGAAGCTTTCTTT.

J is TRBJ2-7 and V is TRBV7-6, with 7 positions matching TRBD1. The CDR3 runs 16 residues. The germline V gene has CDR1 SGHVS and CDR2 FNYEAQ. Trimming cost V 0 bases and J 4 bases; bases outside gene matches: 9. CDR3 sequence reads: CASSLAPTGEIYEQYF. CDR3 nucleotide sequence: TGTGCCAGCAGCTTAGCCCCCACAGGGGAGATTTACGAGCAGTACTTC.

This clone has only one observation. The chain is built from TRBV7-2 and TRBJ1-1, with a weak D call TRBD1 (6 bases). This CDR3 has 18 residues. V lost 4 bases and J lost 3, with 24 bases in between. Germline V gene sequence: CDR1 SGHTA, CDR2 FQGNSA. The chain's CDR3 is CASSSGSSMGAWDTEAFF. CDR3 coding DNA: TGTGCCAGCAGCTCGGGCTCTTCGATGGGGGCGTGGGACACTGAAGCTTTCTTT.

The chain employs TRBV29-1 and TRBJ2-7, with D unclear. Germline assignment: CDR1 SQVTM and CDR2 ANQGSEA. This CDR3 is 14 amino acids long. V was shortened by 4 bases and J by 0 bases, with 13 bases between the two germline ends. CDR3 amino acids: CSVALLLSSYEQYF. CDR3 DNA sequence: TGCAGCGTTGCCCTTCTGCTTAGCTCCTACGAGCAGTACTTC.

The chain couples TRBV7-9 to TRBJ2-2, with 11 bases aligning to TRBD2. CDR1 is SEHNR, CDR2 FQNEAQ, per germline (reference sequence). J gave up 4 bases and V 1 base, and 5 bases lay outside the gene matches. The CDR3 covers 17 residues. CDR3 region: CASSLVLAGVLTGELFF. The CDR3 bases are TGTGCCAGCAGCTTAGTACTAGCGGGGGTCCTCACCGGGGAGCTGTTTTTT.

V and J are TRBV18 and TRBJ1-3; D remains unclear. CDR1 and CDR2 from the germline V gene are KGHSH and LQKENI. Trimming took 2 bases from V and 0 from J, leaving 8 bases between them. The CDR3 runs to 15 residues. This chain's CDR3 is CASSPSGNSGNTIYF. As DNA, the CDR3 is TGTGCCAGCTCACCATCGGGGAACTCTGGAAACACCATATATTTT.

This clone was picked up one time. This chain uses TRBV4-3 with TRBJ2-1; D not resolved. The CDR3 is 17 residues long. The V gene's germline CDR1 is LGHNA and CDR2 YSLEER. The germline V and J ends were trimmed by 0 bases and 0 bases, with 12 bases remaining between them. CDR3: CASSQDPPSSSYNEQFF. CDR3 in DNA: TGCGCCAGCAGCCAAGATCCCCCATCCAGCTCCTACAATGAGCAGTTCTTC.

The chain joins TRBV11-2 to TRBJ1-6, with D hard to call. Trimming cost V 4 bases and J 14 bases, with 12 bases left between them. Germline CDR1 reads SGHAT; CDR2 reads FQNNGV. The length of the CDR3 is 12 residues. The CDR3 loop is CASSSQGLTLHF. CDR3 DNA: TGTGCCAGCAGCTCACAAGGACTAACCCTCCACTTT.

The chain has TRBV6-6 and TRBJ1-3; TRBD1 might be the D (5 bases). Germline CDR1 reads MNHNY; CDR2 reads SVGAGI (reference sequence). The CDR3 is made up of 13 amino acids. Deletions cut 6 bases from V and 4 bases from J, with 10 bases between. The CDR3 DNA reads as TGTGCCAGCAGCCCCAGGACAGGAAACACCATATATTTT. Protein sequence: CASSPRTGNTIYF.

This clone has a handful of counts. The chain is built from TRBV7-9 and TRBJ1-4; 8 bases match TRBD1. CDR1 is SEHNR, CDR2 FQNEAQ, per germline (reference sequence). The CDR3 sequence is 13 residues long. V shed 7 bases and J 7 bases; nucleotides not matched to a gene: 5. The CDR3 DNA reads as TGTGCCAGCAACGGCGACAGGGGTGAAAAACTGTTTTTT. Protein product: CASNGDRGEKLFF. Together with reference TRBV7-9 and TRBJ1-4, the CDR3 gives the full variable domain: DTGVSQNPRHKITKRGQNVTFRCDPISEHNRLYWYRQTLGQGPEFLTYFQNEAQLEKSRLLSDRFSAERPKGSFSTLEIQRTEQGDSAMYLCASNGDRGEKLFFGSGTQLSVL.

This clone was observed a handful of times. The chain employs TRBV4-2 and TRBJ2-3, with D tentatively TRBD2 (5 bases). V lost 8 bases to trimming and J lost 6 bases, with 6 bases between them. The CDR3 extends over 10 amino acids. The germline gives CDR1 LGHNA, CDR2 YNFKEQ. For the CDR3, the DNA is TGTGCCAGCTCGGGGGATACGCAGTATTTT. This sequence encodes CASSGDTQYF.

This chain links TRBV4-1 with TRBJ2-3; maybe TRBD1 (6 bases). Germline V CDR1 and CDR2: MGHRA, YSYEKL. V lost 9 bases and J 3 bases, leaving 25 bases between the germline ends. CDR3 length: 17 residues. CDR3: CASRFTPSGQTTDTQYF. The CDR3 DNA reads TGCGCCAGTCGATTTACCCCCTCGGGACAAACAACAGATACGCAGTATTTT.

The chain uses TRBV7-3 and TRBJ2-1, with 10 bases lining up with TRBD1. Losses at the gene ends were 2 bases for V and 4 bases for J; bases not matched to a gene: 8. Germline V lookup: CDR1 SGHTA, CDR2 FQGTGA. The CDR3 has 17 residues. The CDR3 spells CASSLSAGTGAYNEQFF. The CDR3 nucleotides read TGTGCCAGCAGCTTATCGGCCGGGACAGGGGCTTACAATGAGCAGTTCTTC.

The chain carries TRBV19 and TRBJ2-7; 8 bases are shared with TRBD2. J was trimmed by 4 bases and V by 3 bases; bases with no gene match: 2. The germline V gene encodes CDR1 LNHDA and CDR2 SQIVND (reference sequence). This CDR3 comprises 13 residues. The CDR3 loop is CASSMSGGYEQYF. For the CDR3, the DNA is TGTGCCAGTAGTATGTCGGGAGGGTACGAGCAGTACTTC.

V gene TRBV6-1 combines with J gene TRBJ2-1; 10 bases fit TRBD2. CDR3 length equals 15 residues. V shed 6 bases and J 7 bases; nucleotides not matched to a gene: 9. Germline loops: CDR1 MNHNS, CDR2 SASEGT. The CDR3 spells CASREREGLRNEQFF. CDR3 coding DNA: TGTGCCAGCAGAGAGCGGGAGGGCCTAAGGAATGAGCAGTTCTTC.